This T cell receptor beta chain derives from a study of T cell repertoires in cytomegalovirus infection. This clonotype has a count of ten or more. Its specificity is not known. Mismatch with germline at one junction end may stem from a read error. TCRdb passed the reads through MiXCR, listing each CDR3 protein once. The data contain about 440,000 distinct CDR3 sequences, about 33% of them seen just once; the ten biggest clones take up 12% to 15%. Study-level points and caveats: What dominated the ex vivo response were HLA-C-restricted CMV-specific TCR beta clonotypes. Cumulative public TCR beta family frequency identified carriers of CMV plus the relevant HLA.

This CDR3 comprises 12 residues. Germline CDR1 is SGHTA and CDR2 is FQGNSA. This sequence joins TRBV7-2 and TRBJ2-7; no clear D. The sequenced material came from PBMCs. The sequence came from a human donor in good health (CMV status not recorded). Some clones in this sample may be carry-over from other donors' samples. CDR3 sequence reads: CASSLGAVDHSF. CDR3 in DNA: TGTGCCAGCAGCTTAGGGGCTGTCGATCATTCCTTC. Full variable domain (outside the CDR3, taken from reference TRBV7-2 and TRBJ2-7): GAGVSQSPSNKVTEKGKDVELRCDPISGHTALYWYRQSLGQGLEFLIYFQGNSAPDKSGLPSDRFSAERTGGSVSTLTIQRTQQEDSAVYLCASSLGAVDHSFGPGTRLTVT.